This T cell receptor beta chain was documented in a study of T cell responses to AZD1222 COVID-19 vaccine. At the level of the study: Second-dose timings of about 4 or about 12 weeks were pooled. Points from the study as a whole: At baseline, seropositivity was found in only a handful of AZD1222 recipients. CD4 TCRs associated with vaccination spanned spike, dominating at 160-218 and 743-854. A mostly white British donor set with more females was recruited, and clonal diversity was possibly underestimated.

Per the germline V gene, CDR1 is SGDLS and CDR2 is YYNGEE. The CDR3 contains 14 residues. V lost 4 bases, J lost 9 bases, and 20 bases lay in between. As concerns this clone: Its antigen remains unknown.

Data came from immunoSEQ multiplex PCR; TCRdb stores just in-frame clones and leaves some out. The sample consists of about 94,000 clones, around 89% of them appearing once. The sequence was obtained from an adult in good health. Source: peripheral blood, taken on day 0 of AZD1222 vaccination. V gene TRBV9 combines with J gene TRBJ2-7, with D unclear. In DNA form, the CDR3 reads TGTGCCAGCAGCCCCCACGTGGACGCTCTCTTGCAGTACTTC. It is translated as CASSPHVDALLQYF.